Described below is a single T cell receptor (beta chain) sequence and its context. Which antigen it targets is not known. No base qualities exist here, and no much larger clone lies one base off it. The junction shows trimming of 3 bases on V and 2 bases on J, plus 11 bases between the germline ends. The germline V gene sets CDR1 to KGHDR and CDR2 to SFDVKD. Spanning cysteine to phenylalanine, the CDR3 consists of 15 amino acids. Only the CDR3 DNA is retained, 45 bases long and in frame from the first base. This entry is derived from a study of blood T cell repertoires in COVID-19 (dated by TCRdb to 2019 to 2021). Looking at the study overall: Samples covering the acute and convalescent phases of COVID-19 were provided by collaborators in the United States, Italy and Spain. The prospective study material was composed of cDNA or gDNA derived from T cells, B-cell-depleted T cells, or PBMCs. Subjects who had been exposed to COVID-19, were actively infected with it, or had recovered from it provided the deeply sampled blood TCRbeta repertoires that made up the dataset. The samples were drawn from the first 160 participants of the ongoing ImmuneRACE study and from 1,254 subjects provided by 6 global collaborators. Where available, HLA class I and class II types were taken from metadata supplied by the sample provider and were not determined by assay-based typing. The repertoires were released in a freely available public database meant as a resource for research on the immune response to SARS-CoV-2. Nearly every sample came with metadata listing a de-identified subject ID, COVID-19 status, age in years and sex. Overall results and qualifications from the work: Clinical and demographic metadata were provided uncurated, with the amount varying by source and participant.

TCRbeta CDR3 regions were amplified from genomic DNA by means of the immunoSEQ Assay, a bias-controlled multiplex PCR. Per the source publication's procedure: Nucleated cell counts per sample were estimated from amplification of reference gene primers within the assay. Sequence reads were collapsed and filtered to measure the absolute abundance of every unique TCRbeta CDR3 rearrangement. For each sample, productive Simpson clonality was calculated by taking the square root of Simpson's diversity index across productive rearrangements. This is the immuneACCESS table as TCRdb keeps it, with only in-frame sequences that have V and J called. A part of the clones is gone; compared with another copy, unresolved V genes explain less than half, and the rest is unexplained. That table supplies the V and J calls and clone size; D and trimming were determined from the DNA. Within this sample are 150,000 to 200,000 clones, with about 93% of them counted one time only. The ten largest make up roughly 5% of the sample.

Whole blood was collected in K2EDTA tubes by collaborating institutions according to the institutions' own protocols. For TCRbeta analysis, collaborators shipped samples as frozen whole blood, isolated PBMCs, or DNA extracted from either of those sample types. This receptor was identified in a woman aged 45-65 years with acute or convalescent COVID-19. This chain is built from TRBV24-1 and TRBJ2-3, and TRBD1 may be the D gene, going by 6 matching bases. Sequenced sample: peripheral blood. The DNA is TGTGCCACCAGTGATCACGGACAGATCACAGATACGCAGTATTTT. The resulting protein is CATSDHGQITDTQYF.